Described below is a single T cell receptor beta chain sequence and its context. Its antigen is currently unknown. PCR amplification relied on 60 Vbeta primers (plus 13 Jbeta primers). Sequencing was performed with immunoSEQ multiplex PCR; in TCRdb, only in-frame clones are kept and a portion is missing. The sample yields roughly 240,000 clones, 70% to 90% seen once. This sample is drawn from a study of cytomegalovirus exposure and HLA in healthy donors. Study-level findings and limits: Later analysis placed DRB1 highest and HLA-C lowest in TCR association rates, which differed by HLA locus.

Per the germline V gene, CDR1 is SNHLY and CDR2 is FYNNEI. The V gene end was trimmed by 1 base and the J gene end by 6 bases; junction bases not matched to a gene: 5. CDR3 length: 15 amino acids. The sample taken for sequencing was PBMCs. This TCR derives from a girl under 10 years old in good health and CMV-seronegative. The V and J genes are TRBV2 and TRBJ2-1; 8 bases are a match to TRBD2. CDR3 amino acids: CASSEGGLAGNEQFF. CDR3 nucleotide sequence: TGTGCCAGCAGTGAAGGTGGGCTAGCGGGCAATGAGCAGTTCTTC. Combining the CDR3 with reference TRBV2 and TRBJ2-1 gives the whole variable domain EPEVTQTPSHQVTQMGQEVILRCVPISNHLYFYWYRQILGQKVEFLVSFYNNEISEKSEIFDDQFSVERPDGSNFTLKIRSTKLEDSAMYFCASSEGGLAGNEQFFGPGTRLTVL.